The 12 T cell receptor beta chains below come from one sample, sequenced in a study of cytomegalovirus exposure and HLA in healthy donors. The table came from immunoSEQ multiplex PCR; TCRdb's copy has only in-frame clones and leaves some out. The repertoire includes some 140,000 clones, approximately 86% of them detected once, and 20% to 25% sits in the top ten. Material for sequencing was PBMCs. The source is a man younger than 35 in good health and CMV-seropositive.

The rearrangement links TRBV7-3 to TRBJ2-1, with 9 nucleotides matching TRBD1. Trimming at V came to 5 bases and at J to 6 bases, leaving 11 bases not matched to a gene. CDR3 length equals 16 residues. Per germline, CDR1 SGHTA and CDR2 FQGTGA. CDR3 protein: CASSPRTGTGSNEQFF. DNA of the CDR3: TGTGCCAGCAGCCCCCGGACCGGGACAGGGTCCAATGAGCAGTTCTTC.

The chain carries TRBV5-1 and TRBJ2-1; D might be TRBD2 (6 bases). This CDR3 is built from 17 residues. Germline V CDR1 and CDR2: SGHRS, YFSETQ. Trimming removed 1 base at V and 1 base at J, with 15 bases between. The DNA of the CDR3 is TGCGCCAGCAGCTTGAGTCTTAGCGGAATGTCCTACAATGAGCAGTTCTTC. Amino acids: CASSLSLSGMSYNEQFF.

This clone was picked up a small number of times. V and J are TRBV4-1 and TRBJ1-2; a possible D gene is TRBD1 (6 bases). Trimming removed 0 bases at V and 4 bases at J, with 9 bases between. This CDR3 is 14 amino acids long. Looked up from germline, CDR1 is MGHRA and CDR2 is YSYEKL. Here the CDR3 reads CASSQDGQSYGYTF. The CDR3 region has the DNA TGCGCCAGCAGCCAAGATGGACAGTCCTATGGCTACACCTTC.

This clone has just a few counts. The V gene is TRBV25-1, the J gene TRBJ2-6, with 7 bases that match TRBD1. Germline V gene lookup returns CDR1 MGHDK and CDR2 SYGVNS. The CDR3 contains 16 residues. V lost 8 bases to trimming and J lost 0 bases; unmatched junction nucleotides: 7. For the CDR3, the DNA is TGTGCCAGCGGGACAGACCTCAGCTCTGGGGCCAACGTCCTGACTTTC. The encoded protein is CASGTDLSSGANVLTF. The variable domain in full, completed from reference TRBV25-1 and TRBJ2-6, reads EADIYQTPRYLVIGTGKKITLECSQTMGHDKMYWYQQDPGMELHLIHYSYGVNSTEKGDLSSESTVSRIRTEHFPLTLESARPSHTSQYLCASGTDLSSGANVLTFGAGSRLTVL.

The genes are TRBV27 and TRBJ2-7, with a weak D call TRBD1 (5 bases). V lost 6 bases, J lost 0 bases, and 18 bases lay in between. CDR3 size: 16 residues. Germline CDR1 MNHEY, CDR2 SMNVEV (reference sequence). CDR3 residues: CASSPRQGWVSYEQYF. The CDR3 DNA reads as TGTGCCAGCAGCCCACGCCAGGGTTGGGTCTCCTACGAGCAGTACTTC.

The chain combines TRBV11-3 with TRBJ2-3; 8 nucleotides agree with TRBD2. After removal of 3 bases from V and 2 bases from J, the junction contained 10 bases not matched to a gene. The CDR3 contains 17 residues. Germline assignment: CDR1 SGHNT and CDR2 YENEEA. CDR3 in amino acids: CASSLGGLAGTTDTQYF. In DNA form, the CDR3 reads TGTGCCAGCAGCTTGGGGGGCTTAGCGGGGACCACAGATACGCAGTATTTT.

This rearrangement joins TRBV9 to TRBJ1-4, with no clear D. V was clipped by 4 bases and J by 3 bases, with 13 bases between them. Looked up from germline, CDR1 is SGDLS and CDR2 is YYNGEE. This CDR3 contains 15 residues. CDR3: CASSRTSQSNEKLFF. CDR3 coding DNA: TGTGCCAGCAGCCGTACGTCCCAGTCTAATGAAAAACTGTTTTTT.

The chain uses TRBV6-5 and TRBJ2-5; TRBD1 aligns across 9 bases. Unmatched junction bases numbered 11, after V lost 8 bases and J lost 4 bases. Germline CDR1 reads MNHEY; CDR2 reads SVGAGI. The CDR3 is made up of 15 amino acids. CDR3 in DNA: TGTGCCAGCTCTAACCCGGGACAGGGCCCAGAGACCCAGTACTTC. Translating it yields CASSNPGQGPETQYF.

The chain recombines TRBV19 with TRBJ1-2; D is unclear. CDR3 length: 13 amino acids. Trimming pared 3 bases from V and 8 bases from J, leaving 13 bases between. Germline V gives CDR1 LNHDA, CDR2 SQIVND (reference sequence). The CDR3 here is CASSITISGGYTF. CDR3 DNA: TGTGCCAGTAGTATTACAATCTCGGGAGGCTACACCTTC. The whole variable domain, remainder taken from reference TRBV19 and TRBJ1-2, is DGGITQSPKYLFRKEGQNVTLSCEQNLNHDAMYWYRQDPGQGLRLIYYSQIVNDFQKGDIAEGYSVSREKKESFPLTVTSAQKNPTAFYLCASSITISGGYTFGSGTRLTVV.

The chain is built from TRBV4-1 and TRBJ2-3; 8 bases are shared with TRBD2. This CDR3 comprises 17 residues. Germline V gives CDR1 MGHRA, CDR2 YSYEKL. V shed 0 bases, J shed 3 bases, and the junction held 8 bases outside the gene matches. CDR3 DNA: TGCGCCAGCAGCCAAGAGGGCGGGGGGCTGAGGACAGATACGCAGTATTTT. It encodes CASSQEGGGLRTDTQYF.

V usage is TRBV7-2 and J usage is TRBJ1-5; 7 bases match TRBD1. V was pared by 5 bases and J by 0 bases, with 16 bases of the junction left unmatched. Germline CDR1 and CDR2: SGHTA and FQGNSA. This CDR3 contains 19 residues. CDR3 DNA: TGTGCCAGCAGCCCCCGCCGTAGACAGGGCCTTAATAGCAATCAGCCCCAGCATTTT. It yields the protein CASSPRRRQGLNSNQPQHF.

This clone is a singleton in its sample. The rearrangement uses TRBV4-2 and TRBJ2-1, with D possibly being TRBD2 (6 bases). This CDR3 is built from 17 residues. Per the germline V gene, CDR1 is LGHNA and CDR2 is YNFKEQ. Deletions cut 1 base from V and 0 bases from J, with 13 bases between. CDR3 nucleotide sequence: TGTGCCAGCAGCCAAGGGGGTAGCGGTTCCTCCTACAATGAGCAGTTCTTC. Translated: CASSQGGSGSSYNEQFF.